This T cell receptor (beta chain) stems from a study of cytomegalovirus exposure and HLA in healthy donors. Concerning this clone itself: What it binds is unknown.

Study findings and constraints: Data from an earlier analysis indicated that most TCR beta V segments were productive either about 87% or about 30% of the time. TCR sequences were mostly rare, though some public TCRs occurred in many donors. Per published reports, the classifier diagnosed cytomegalovirus status with high specificity and sensitivity. The study labeled fewer than 200 TCR beta chains cytomegalovirus-associated.

13 Jbeta primers and 60 Vbeta primers were used for the PCR. Generated by immunoSEQ multiplex PCR, the TCRdb table keeps only in-frame clones and is missing some. The table shows about 180,000 clones, with 82% occurring only once. The CDR3 sequence is 13 residues long. CDR1 and CDR2 from the germline V gene are GTSNPN and SVGIG (reference sequence). Trimming took off 7 bases at V and 7 bases at J, with 17 bases between the two ends. Sequenced input: PBMCs. This sequence was found in a man in his forties in good health and CMV-seronegative. The chain employs TRBV30 and TRBJ1-5, with a weak D call TRBD1 (5 bases). In DNA form, the CDR3 reads TGTGCCTTCGGACGGAGGGGTACGCAGCCCCAGCATTTT. It is translated as CAFGRRGTQPQHF.